This T cell receptor beta chain was sequenced during a study of T-cell reconstitution after alpha-beta-depleted transplantation in children. Whole-study findings and limits: Several hundred expanded graft clones reportedly supplied alpha-beta T cells about two months after transplant. The origin of high day-60 TCRbeta diversity in some patients lay in surviving recipient T cells and thymic progenitors. T-cell numbers and diversity, one year after transplant, stemmed largely from T cells that were newly produced.

Construction of the TCRbeta library involved unique molecular identifiers. TCRdb recomputed calls from the PCR reads with MiXCR, one row per CDR3 protein. This table holds about 830,000 distinct CDR3 sequences, approximately 15% found once. After removal of 5 bases from V and 3 bases from J, the junction contained 6 bases not matched to a gene. This CDR3 comprises 15 residues. The germline V gene encodes CDR1 MNHEY and CDR2 SVGAGI. This clonotype was recorded only once. The antigen remains unidentified. This chain joins TRBV6-5 and TRBJ2-7; 11 bases are shared with TRBD2. This TCR was recovered from a male patient between 5 and 17 years old who had a stem cell transplant for acute lymphoblastic leukemia, so the T cells may come from the graft donor. Sequencing used PBMCs, mostly from graft donor cells, obtained 360 days after TCRalphabeta/CD19-depleted stem cell transplant. Here the CDR3 DNA reads TGTGCCAGCAGTAACTTAGCGGGAGGGAACTACGAGCAGTACTTC. Amino acids: CASSNLAGGNYEQYF.